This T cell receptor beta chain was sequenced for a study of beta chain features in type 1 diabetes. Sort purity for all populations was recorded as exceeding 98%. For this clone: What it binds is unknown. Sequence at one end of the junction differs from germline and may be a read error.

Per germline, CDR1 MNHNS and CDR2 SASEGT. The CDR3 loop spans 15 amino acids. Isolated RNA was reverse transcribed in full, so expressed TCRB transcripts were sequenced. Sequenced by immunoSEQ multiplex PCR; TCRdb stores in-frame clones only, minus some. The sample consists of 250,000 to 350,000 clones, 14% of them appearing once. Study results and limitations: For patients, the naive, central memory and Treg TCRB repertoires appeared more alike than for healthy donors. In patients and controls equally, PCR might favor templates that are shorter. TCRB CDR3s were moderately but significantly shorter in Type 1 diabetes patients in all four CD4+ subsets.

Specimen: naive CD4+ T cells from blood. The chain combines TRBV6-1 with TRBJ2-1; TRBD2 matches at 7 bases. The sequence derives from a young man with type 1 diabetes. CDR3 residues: CASRVLDWDYSEQFF. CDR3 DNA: TGTGCCAGCAGAGTACTAGATTGGGACTACAGTGAGCAGTTCTTC.